These 2 T cell receptor beta chains came from one sample sequenced in a study of blood T cell repertoires in COVID-19. Assay: immunoSEQ multiplex PCR; the TCRdb copy retains only in-frame clones and omits some. The sample contains about 350,000 clones, roughly 84% of which appear only once. Sequencing input: PBMCs or T cells enriched from blood (not recorded which). Receptors were obtained from a woman in her 30s who had recovered from COVID-19.

V usage is TRBV19 and J usage is TRBJ2-1; 9 positions agree with TRBD2. V lost 2 bases to trimming and J lost 5 bases; unmatched junction nucleotides: 13. The CDR3 covers 18 residues. Germline V gene data show CDR1 as LNHDA and CDR2 as SQIVND (reference sequence). CDR3: CASSISSRILAGNNEQFF. CDR3 sequence (DNA): TGTGCCAGTAGTATATCTTCTAGGATTCTAGCGGGGAACAATGAGCAGTTCTTC.

This clone occurred once. This chain links TRBV6-6 with TRBJ1-2, with 7 positions matching TRBD1. With 5 bases clipped from V and 3 bases from J, the junction kept 12 bases outside the gene matches. In germline, CDR1 is MNHNY, CDR2 SVGAGI (reference sequence). CDR3 length equals 16 residues. CDR3 coding DNA: TGTGCCAGCAGTCGACCCCCCGACAGGGCTGACTATGGCTACACCTTC. This codes for CASSRPPDRADYGYTF.